The 10 T cell receptor beta chains below were found in one sample sequenced in a study of T cells in Graves' hyperthyroidism and ophthalmopathy. The TCR beta CDR3 regions underwent amplification using RNA transcripts as the source. A first-round RT-PCR of the TCR CDR3 used the HTBI primer set. TCRdb called the multiplex PCR reads again in MiXCR, with one record for every CDR3 protein. There are some 490,000 distinct CDR3 sequences in the sample; 22% occur only once, and roughly 49% lies in the top ten. Material: blood. These receptor sequences come from a woman in her sixties or seventies with Graves' ophthalmopathy.

This chain uses TRBV19 with TRBJ2-1, with TRBD1 matching over 11 bases. Unmatched junction bases numbered 12, after V lost 6 bases and J lost 8 bases. Germline assignment: CDR1 LNHDA and CDR2 SQIVND (reference sequence). The CDR3 loop spans 16 amino acids. CDR3 DNA: TGTGCCAGTAGCCCGGACAGGGGGCTCAGAATAGATGAGCAGTTCTTC. Amino acids: CASSPDRGLRIDEQFF.

This clonotype has a handful of counts. The chain recombines TRBV10-2 with TRBJ2-7; D might be TRBD1 (6 bases). V was pared by 7 bases and J by 3 bases, with 16 bases between. The CDR3 consists of 14 residues. Germline V gene lookup returns CDR1 WSHSY and CDR2 SAAADI. The CDR3 coding sequence is TGCGCCAGCATTGATCACACGGGACACTACGAGCAGTACTTC. Translation: CASIDHTGHYEQYF.

CDR3 in amino acids: CASSPGLLSYEQYF. The CDR3 bases are TGTGCCAGCAGTCCGGGACTTCTATCCTACGAGCAGTACTTC. V is TRBV6-1 and J is TRBJ2-7, with D tentatively TRBD2 (6 bases). V was clipped by 5 bases and J by 1 base, with 12 bases between them. The V gene's germline CDR1 is MNHNS and CDR2 SASEGT. CDR3 length: 14 residues.

This clonotype was seen ten or more times. The CDR3 nucleotides read TGTGCCAGCAGGAGGGTCGGGAGCCCCTACGAGCAGTACTTC. Amino acids: CASRRVGSPYEQYF. The chain joins TRBV2 to TRBJ2-7; D possibly corresponds to TRBD2 (6 bases). The CDR3 extends over 14 amino acids. The germline V gene encodes CDR1 SNHLY and CDR2 FYNNEI. V was clipped by 6 bases and J by 2 bases, with 14 bases between them.

This clonotype was seen a few times. This chain links TRBV6-2 or TRBV6-3 with TRBJ1-2; D remains ambiguous. This CDR3 has 12 residues. Germline V CDR1 and CDR2: MNHEY, SVGEGT. V was shortened by 5 bases and J by 6 bases, with 10 bases between the two germline ends. Here the CDR3 reads CASSPWFDGYTF. In DNA, the CDR3 is TGTGCCAGCAGTCCCTGGTTTGATGGCTACACCTTC.

This clonotype was counted between two and nine times. V gene TRBV5-1 combines with J gene TRBJ2-5, with D uncertain. The V gene's germline CDR1 is SGHRS and CDR2 YFSETQ. The ends were cut back, 4 bases at V and 5 bases at J, with 18 bases in the middle. The CDR3 runs to 15 residues. The CDR3 is CASSPQGLAAETQYF. The CDR3 region has the DNA TGCGCCAGCAGCCCACAAGGCCTCGCGGCGGAGACCCAGTACTTC.

The V and J genes are TRBV24-1 and TRBJ2-3; maybe TRBD1 (6 bases). Trimming removed 3 bases from V and 0 bases from J, with 9 bases in between. Germline V gene lookup returns CDR1 KGHDR and CDR2 SFDVKD. This CDR3 contains 15 residues. CDR3 sequence reads: CATSDHGQSTDTQYF. CDR3 DNA sequence: TGTGCCACCAGTGATCATGGACAGAGCACAGATACGCAGTATTTT.

This clonotype came up a few times. J is TRBJ2-2 and V is TRBV27; perhaps TRBD2 as D (7 bases). The germline gives CDR1 MNHEY, CDR2 SMNVEV (reference sequence). The CDR3 runs 16 residues. V was cut by 0 bases and J by 13 bases, with 21 bases left in between. The CDR3 here is CASSLSGEGVDGWLFF. The CDR3, as DNA: TGTGCCAGCAGTTTATCAGGGGAGGGGGTGGATGGCTGGCTGTTTTTT.

This chain joins TRBV20-1 and TRBJ1-2; D uncertain. This CDR3 is built from 11 residues. The V gene's germline CDR1 is DFQATT and CDR2 SNEGSKA (reference sequence). Trimming pared 7 bases from V and 4 bases from J, leaving 10 bases between. For the CDR3, the DNA is TGCAGTGTTACCACTAGCTATGGCTACACCTTC. Amino acids: CSVTTSYGYTF.

The rearrangement links TRBV12-3 or TRBV12-4 to TRBJ2-7; tentative D call: TRBD2 (5 bases). Trimming cost V 3 bases and J 0 bases, with 9 bases left between them. The CDR3 has 14 residues. The CDR3 loop reads CASSFERSSYEQYF. The DNA for the CDR3 is TGTGCCAGCAGTTTCGAGCGGAGCTCCTACGAGCAGTACTTC.